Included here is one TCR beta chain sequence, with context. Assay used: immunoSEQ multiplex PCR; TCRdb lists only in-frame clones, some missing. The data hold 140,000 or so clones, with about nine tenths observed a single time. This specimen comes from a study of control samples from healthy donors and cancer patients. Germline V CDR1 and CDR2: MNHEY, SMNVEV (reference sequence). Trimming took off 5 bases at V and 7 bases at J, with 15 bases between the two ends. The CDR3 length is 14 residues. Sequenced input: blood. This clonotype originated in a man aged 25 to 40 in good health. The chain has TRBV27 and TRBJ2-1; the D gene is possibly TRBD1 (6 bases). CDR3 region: CASSLQGFGNEQFF. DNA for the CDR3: TGTGCCAGCAGTCTACAGGGATTCGGGAATGAGCAGTTCTTC.